The clone carrying this TCR beta chain was observed many times. What it binds is unknown. The CDR3 sequence is 15 residues long. Germline CDR1 and CDR2: SGHRS and YFSETQ. V was pared by 0 bases and J by 0 bases, with 9 bases between. The data were taken from a study of CD8 T cells in ankylosing spondylitis. Library preparation for TCR beta used quantitative 5'-RACE with molecular barcodes. TCRdb independently ran MiXCR on the 5' RACE reads; one entry per CDR3 protein. The sample lists approximately 500,000 distinct CDR3 sequences; about 13% were seen once. General observations from the study: The study looked at matched synovial fluid samples from ankylosing spondylitis patients. Disease-linked clones were reported to be significantly enriched there. Existing reports had already noted some motif variants in reactive arthritis synovial fluid and blood. Blood from ankylosing spondylitis patients appeared to carry a characteristic roughly 8-variant TCR beta motif. Disease-associated clonotypes exhibited CD8+ identity and were relatively infrequent in peripheral blood.

The sequenced sample was blood, either unsorted or a sorted T cell fraction (not recorded which). V usage is TRBV5-1 and J usage is TRBJ2-5; no clear D. The TCR sequence derives from a male donor with ankylosing spondylitis. This CDR3 is CASSLAARDQETQYF. The CDR3 DNA follows: TGCGCCAGCAGCTTGGCCGCCAGAGACCAAGAGACCCAGTACTTC.